The TCR beta chain described here comes from a study of regulatory T cells in long-lasting Graves disease. Study-wide results and caveats: Researchers examined only peripheral blood and not thyroid tissue.

Regarding this clonotype: Its antigen remains unidentified. Here the CDR3 omits its conserved ending phenylalanine or tryptophan, so a read error is the likely source.

Through Arm-PCR of CDR3 regions and iRepertoire HTBI primers, TCR beta libraries were built. TCRdb itself ran the multiplex PCR reads through MiXCR, one entry per CDR3 protein. The sample records about 310,000 distinct CDR3 sequences, 15% to 20% being singletons. Time point noted: newly diagnosed GD, antithyroid drugs for less than 3 months. PBMC-derived RNA was used for the TCR library. An endocrinology department in Xi'an, China, supplied the patients. The input for sequencing was peripheral blood mononuclear cells (PBMCs), taken at new diagnosis, from a patient treated with antithyroid drugs. This clonotype originated in a female donor with Graves disease.

The CDR3 nucleotides are TGTGCCAGCAGCCCCCGACTAGCGGGTACGTCAGAGACCCAGTACTTA. Amino acids: CASSPRLAGTSETQYL. This chain uses TRBV2 with TRBJ2-5, with TRBD2 matching over 10 bases. CDR1 and CDR2 (germline): SNHLY, FYNNEI. The CDR3 is made up of 16 amino acids. Trimming removed 6 bases from V and 4 bases from J; junction bases left unmatched: 11.